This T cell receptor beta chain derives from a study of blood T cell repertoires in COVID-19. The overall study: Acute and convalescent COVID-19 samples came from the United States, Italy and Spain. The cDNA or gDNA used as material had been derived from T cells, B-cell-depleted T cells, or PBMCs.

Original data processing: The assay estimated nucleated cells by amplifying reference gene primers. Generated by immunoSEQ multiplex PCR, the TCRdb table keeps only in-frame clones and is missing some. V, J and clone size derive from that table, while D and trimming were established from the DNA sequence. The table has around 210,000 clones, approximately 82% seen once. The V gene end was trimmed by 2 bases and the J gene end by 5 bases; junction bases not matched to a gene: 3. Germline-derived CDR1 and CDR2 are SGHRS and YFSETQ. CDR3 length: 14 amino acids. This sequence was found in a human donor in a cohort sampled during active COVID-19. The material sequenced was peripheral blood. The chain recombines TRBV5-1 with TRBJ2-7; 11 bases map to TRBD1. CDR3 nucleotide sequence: TGCGCCAGCAGCTTATGGACAGGGGGCGACGAGCAGTACTTC. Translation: CASSLWTGGDEQYF.